Presented here are 20 T cell receptor beta chains from one specimen sequenced in a study of shared clonotypes between healthy human individuals (TCRdb year 2020). Receptor libraries were prepared by the immunoSEQ multiplex PCR assay. TCRdb retrieved this table from immuneACCESS and kept in-frame rearrangements only. Not all clones are present; in checked studies, unresolved V genes account for under half, and no reason is known for the remainder. For this sample there are about 480,000 clones; about four fifths appear just once. 10% to 15% of the sample belongs to the ten largest clones. The sample consisted of PBMCs. The receptors stem from a woman aged 40 to 49 in good health. Some clones in this sample may be carry-over from other donors' samples.

Details on this clone: Since no conserved phenylalanine or tryptophan closes the CDR3, a read error is the likely cause. This chain joins TRBV25-1 and TRBJ1-2; D possibly corresponds to TRBD1 (6 bases). Looked up from germline, CDR1 is MGHDK and CDR2 is SYGVNS. The V gene lost 4 bases and the J gene lost 8 bases, with 20 bases spanning the gap. This CDR3 has 15 residues. The chain's CDR3 is CASSGLTSGAGGYTL. CDR3 nucleotide sequence: TGTGCCAGCAGTGGTTTGACTTCAGGGGCTGGGGGCTACACCCTC.

The chain joins TRBV7-2 to TRBJ2-3; 14 bases line up with TRBD2. With 5 bases clipped from V and 6 bases from J, the junction kept 13 bases outside the gene matches. Germline lookup yields CDR1 SGHTA and CDR2 FQGNSA. The CDR3 has 18 amino acids. CDR3 in DNA: TGTGCCAGCAGCGGCGGACTAGCGGGAGGAAGGGTGCGTGATACGCAGTATTTT. This codes for CASSGGLAGGRVRDTQYF.

The V and J genes are TRBV5-4 and TRBJ1-3; 11 bases match TRBD1. Germline CDR1 reads SGHNT; CDR2 reads YYREEE (reference sequence). Trimming removed 4 bases from V and 3 bases from J; junction bases left unmatched: 6. The CDR3 length is 16 residues. The CDR3 DNA sequence: TGTGCCAGCAGCGCCGGGACAGGGGGTTATGGAAACACCATATATTTT. Amino acids: CASSAGTGGYGNTIYF.

This clone was detected only a few times. V is TRBV15 and J is TRBJ2-1; possibly TRBD2 for D (5 bases). CDR3 length equals 18 residues. V lost 2 bases, J lost 4 bases, and 21 bases lay in between. Germline loops: CDR1 LNHNV, CDR2 YYDKDF (reference sequence). DNA of the CDR3: TGTGCCACCAGCAGACCCGGCCGTCCGGGGAGACCATACAATGAGCAGTTCTTC. It specifies CATSRPGRPGRPYNEQFF. Full variable domain (remainder filled in from reference TRBV15 and TRBJ2-1): DAMVIQNPRYQVTQFGKPVTLSCSQTLNHNVMYWYQQKSSQAPKLLFHYYDKDFNNEADTPDNFQSRRPNTSFCFLDIRSPGLGDTAMYLCATSRPGRPGRPYNEQFFGPGTRLTVL.

In this sample, this clone turned up once. The chain combines TRBV4-1 with TRBJ2-3; TRBD2 matches 7 bases. V was pared by 3 bases and J by 5 bases, with 5 bases of the junction left unmatched. This CDR3 is built from 14 residues. CDR1 and CDR2 from the germline V gene are MGHRA and YSYEKL. In DNA, the CDR3 is TGCGCCAGCAGCCAGCGGGAGAGGGGAGATACGCAGTATTTT. It specifies CASSQRERGDTQYF.

This chain uses TRBV2 with TRBJ2-2; D uncertain. V lost 4 bases and J 1 base, leaving 7 bases between the germline ends. Germline V gene sequence: CDR1 SNHLY, CDR2 FYNNEI. The CDR3 consists of 14 residues. CDR3 loop: CASSGPGNTGELFF. CDR3 bases: TGTGCCAGCAGTGGCCCAGGGAACACCGGGGAGCTGTTTTTT.

The genes are TRBV6-6 and TRBJ2-5, with D hard to call. Germline CDR1 reads MNHNY; CDR2 reads SVGAGI (reference sequence). V dropped 2 bases and J dropped 0 bases, with 7 bases sitting between them. The CDR3 has 14 amino acids. DNA for the CDR3: TGTGCCAGCAGTTACGGGCTAGACCAAGAGACCCAGTACTTC. Protein product: CASSYGLDQETQYF.

The gene calls are TRBV6-5 and TRBJ1-2, with D tentatively TRBD1 (5 bases). Germline-derived CDR1 and CDR2 are MNHEY and SVGAGI. This CDR3 has 13 residues. CDR3 bases: TGTGCACAGCCGGGACTGCGAATCTATGGCTACACCTTC. Translated, it gives CAQPGLRIYGYTF.

This clone occurred a few times. This chain connects TRBV4-3 to TRBJ2-3; 9 bases are a match to TRBD2. Trimming took 2 bases from V and 1 from J; bases not matched to a gene: 7. The CDR3 contains 17 residues. Per germline, CDR1 LGHNA and CDR2 YSLEER. CDR3 DNA: TGCGCCAGCAGCCAAAAAGGGGCTAGCGGGGGCACAGATACGCAGTATTTT. Its translation is CASSQKGASGGTDTQYF.

The chain couples TRBV5-1 to TRBJ2-3; the D gene is possibly TRBD2 (5 bases). This CDR3 region has 13 residues. The germline V and J ends were trimmed by 4 bases and 2 bases, with 8 bases remaining between them. Per the germline V gene, CDR1 is SGHRS and CDR2 is YFSETQ. The CDR3 here is CASSPGFTDTQYF. In nucleotides, the CDR3 is TGCGCCAGCAGCCCGGGATTCACAGATACGCAGTATTTT.

Comments on this clone: Germline and junction disagree at one end, which may indicate a read error. This chain joins TRBV7-3 and TRBJ2-2, with D perhaps TRBD2 (6 bases). This CDR3 has 13 residues. Germline CDR1 is SGHTA and CDR2 is FQGTGA. Written as DNA, the CDR3 is TGTGTCAGCAGCTTTACGGGAGCCGGGGAGCTGTTTTTT. Translating gives CVSSFTGAGELFF.

The chain uses TRBV11-2 and TRBJ2-5; possible D gene TRBD2, 6 bases. This CDR3 contains 15 residues. Germline CDR1 SGHAT, CDR2 FQNNGV. Trimming took off 4 bases at V and 2 bases at J, with 14 bases between the two ends. The DNA of the CDR3 is TGTGCCAGCAGCTCCCCGGCGGGGCAACAAGAGACCCAGTACTTC. Translated: CASSSPAGQQETQYF.

The CDR3 sequence is CASSPPLGLGGPNYGYTF. The CDR3 coding sequence is TGTGCCAGCAGCCCTCCGTTGGGGCTTGGGGGACCTAACTATGGCTACACCTTC. The V gene is TRBV7-2, the J gene TRBJ1-2, with a weak D call TRBD1 (5 bases). Trimming removed 5 bases at V and 0 bases at J, with 22 bases between. The CDR3 spans 18 residues. Germline loops: CDR1 SGHTA, CDR2 FQGNSA.

The chain couples TRBV11-3 to TRBJ2-3; TRBD2 matches at 12 bases. This CDR3 is built from 14 residues. V shed 5 bases, J shed 5 bases, and the junction held 2 bases outside the gene matches. Germline V gives CDR1 SGHNT, CDR2 YENEEA. This CDR3 is CASSPGLAGDTQYF. Here the CDR3 DNA reads TGTGCCAGCAGCCCGGGACTAGCGGGAGATACGCAGTATTTT.

The chain joins TRBV5-4 to TRBJ2-1, with D perhaps matching TRBD1 (7 bases). The CDR3 is 15 residues long. Looked up from germline, CDR1 is SGHNT and CDR2 is YYREEE (reference sequence). V was clipped by 4 bases and J by 4 bases, with 15 bases between them. CDR3 nucleotide sequence: TGTGCCAGCAGCCCGAATCAGGGGGGATACAATGAGCAGTTCTTC. Its translation is CASSPNQGGYNEQFF.

This chain uses TRBV4-1 with TRBJ2-3; D remains unclear. Per germline, CDR1 MGHRA and CDR2 YSYEKL. There are 14 residues in the CDR3. V was trimmed by 5 bases and J by 5 bases, leaving 14 bases between them. CDR3 nucleotide sequence: TGCGCCAGCAGCTTAAGGGCAGATGAAGATACGCAGTATTTT. Its protein product is CASSLRADEDTQYF.

The CDR3, as DNA: TGTGCCTGGTACACACAGGGAGATACGCAGTATTTT. Protein sequence: CAWYTQGDTQYF. The chain carries TRBV30 and TRBJ2-3, with a weak D call TRBD1 (6 bases). With 5 bases removed from V and 5 bases from J, the gap between germline ends came to 11 bases. CDR3 length: 12 amino acids. Germline V gene data show CDR1 as GTSNPN and CDR2 as SVGIG (reference sequence).

About this clone itself: This may be a read error: a much more frequent sequence differs by one nucleotide. The identical CDR3 is also encoded by other nucleotide sequences in the sample. This chain connects TRBV2 to TRBJ1-2; TRBD1 matches at 10 bases. The CDR3 covers 15 residues. The germline gives CDR1 SNHLY, CDR2 FYNNEI. The junction had 4 bases not matched to a gene; V was cut back by 2 bases and J by 4 bases. The CDR3 DNA reads TGTGCCAGCAGTGAACCAGGACAGGGGGTCTATGGCTACACCTTC. It specifies CASSEPGQGVYGYTF.

The rearrangement uses TRBV18 and TRBJ2-1; 11 nucleotides agree with TRBD2. V shed 6 bases, J shed 13 bases, and the junction held 14 bases outside the gene matches. The CDR3 contains 15 residues. Germline loops: CDR1 KGHSH, CDR2 LQKENI. In nucleotides, the CDR3 is TGTGCCAGCTCCCCTAGCGGGAGGCCCCTTACACCTCAGTTCTTC. It translates to CASSPSGRPLTPQFF.

CDR3 residues: CASSLGLPNTEAFF. CDR3 nucleotides: TGTGCCAGCAGTTTAGGGCTCCCGAACACTGAAGCTTTCTTT. V usage is TRBV27 and J usage is TRBJ1-1, with D unclear. The CDR3 consists of 14 residues. The V end was cut by 2 bases, the J end by 1 base, with 8 bases between. Germline V gives CDR1 MNHEY, CDR2 SMNVEV (reference sequence).